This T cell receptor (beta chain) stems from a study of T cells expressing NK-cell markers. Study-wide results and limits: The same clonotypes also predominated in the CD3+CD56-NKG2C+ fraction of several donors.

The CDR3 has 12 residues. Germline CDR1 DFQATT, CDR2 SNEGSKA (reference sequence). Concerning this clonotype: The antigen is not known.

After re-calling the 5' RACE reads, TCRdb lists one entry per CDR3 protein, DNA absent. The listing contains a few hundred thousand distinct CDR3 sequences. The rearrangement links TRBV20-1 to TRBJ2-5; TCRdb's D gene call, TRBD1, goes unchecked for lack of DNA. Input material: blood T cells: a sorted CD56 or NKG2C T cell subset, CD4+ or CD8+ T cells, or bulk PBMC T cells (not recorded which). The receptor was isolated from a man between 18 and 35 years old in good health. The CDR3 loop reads CSARTGSETQYF.